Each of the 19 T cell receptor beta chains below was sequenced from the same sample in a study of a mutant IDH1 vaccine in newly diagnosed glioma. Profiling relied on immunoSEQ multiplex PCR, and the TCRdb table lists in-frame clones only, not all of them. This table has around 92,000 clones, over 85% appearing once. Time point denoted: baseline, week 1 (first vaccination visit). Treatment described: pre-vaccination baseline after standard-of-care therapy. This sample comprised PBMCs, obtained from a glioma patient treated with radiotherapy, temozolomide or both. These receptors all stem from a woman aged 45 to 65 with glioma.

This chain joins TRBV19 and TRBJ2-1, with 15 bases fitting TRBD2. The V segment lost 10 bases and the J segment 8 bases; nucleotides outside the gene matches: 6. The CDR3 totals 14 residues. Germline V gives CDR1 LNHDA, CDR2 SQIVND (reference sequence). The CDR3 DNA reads TGTGCCACTTCGGGACTAGCGGGAGGTTATGAGCAGTTCTTC. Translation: CATSGLAGGYEQFF.

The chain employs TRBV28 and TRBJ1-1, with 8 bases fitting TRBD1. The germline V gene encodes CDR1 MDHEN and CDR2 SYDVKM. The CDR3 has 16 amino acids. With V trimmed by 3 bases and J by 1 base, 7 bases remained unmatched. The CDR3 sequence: CASSFPQGARNTEAFF. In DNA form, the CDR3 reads TGTGCCAGCAGTTTCCCCCAGGGGGCGAGGAACACTGAAGCTTTCTTT.

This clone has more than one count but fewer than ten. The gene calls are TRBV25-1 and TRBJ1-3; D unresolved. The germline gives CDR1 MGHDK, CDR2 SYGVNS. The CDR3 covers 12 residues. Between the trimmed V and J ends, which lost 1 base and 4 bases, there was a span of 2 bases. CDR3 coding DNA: TGTGCCAGCAGTGAATGGGGAAACACCATATATTTT. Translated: CASSEWGNTIYF.

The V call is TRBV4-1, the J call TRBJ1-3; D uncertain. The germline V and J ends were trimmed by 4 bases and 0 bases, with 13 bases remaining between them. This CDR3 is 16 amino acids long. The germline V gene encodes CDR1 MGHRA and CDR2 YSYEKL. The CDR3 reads CASSPIARSSGNTIYF. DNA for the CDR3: TGCGCCAGCAGCCCTATCGCACGGAGCTCTGGAAACACCATATATTTT.

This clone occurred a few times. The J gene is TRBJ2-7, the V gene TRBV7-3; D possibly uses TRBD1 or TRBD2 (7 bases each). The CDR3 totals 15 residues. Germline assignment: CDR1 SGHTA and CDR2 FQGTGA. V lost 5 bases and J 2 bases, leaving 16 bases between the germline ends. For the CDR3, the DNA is TGTGCCAGCAGCGAAACAGGGGAGGGCCCCTACGAGCAGTACTTC. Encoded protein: CASSETGEGPYEQYF.

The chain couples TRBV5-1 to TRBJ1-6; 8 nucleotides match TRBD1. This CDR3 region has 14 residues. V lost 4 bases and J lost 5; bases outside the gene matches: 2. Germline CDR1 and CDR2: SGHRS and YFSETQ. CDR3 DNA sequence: TGCGCCAGCAGCACGGACAGGGATAATTCACCCCTCCACTTT. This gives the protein CASSTDRDNSPLHF. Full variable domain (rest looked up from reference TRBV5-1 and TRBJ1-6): KAGVTQTPRYLIKTRGQQVTLSCSPISGHRSVSWYQQTPGQGLQFLFEYFSETQRNKGNFPGRFSGRQFSNSRSEMNVSTLELGDSALYLCASSTDRDNSPLHFGNGTRLTVT.

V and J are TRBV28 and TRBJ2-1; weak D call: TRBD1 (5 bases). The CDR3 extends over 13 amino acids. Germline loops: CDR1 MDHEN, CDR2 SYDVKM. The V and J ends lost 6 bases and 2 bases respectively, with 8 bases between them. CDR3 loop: CASRRQTYNEQFF. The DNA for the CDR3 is TGTGCCAGCAGAAGACAGACCTACAATGAGCAGTTCTTC.

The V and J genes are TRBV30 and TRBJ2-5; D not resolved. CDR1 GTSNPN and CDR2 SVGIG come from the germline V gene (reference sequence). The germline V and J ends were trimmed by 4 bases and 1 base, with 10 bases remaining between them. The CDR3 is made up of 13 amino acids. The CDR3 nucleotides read TGTGCCTGGACCCCATCGTCCCAAGAGACCCAGTACTTC. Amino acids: CAWTPSSQETQYF.

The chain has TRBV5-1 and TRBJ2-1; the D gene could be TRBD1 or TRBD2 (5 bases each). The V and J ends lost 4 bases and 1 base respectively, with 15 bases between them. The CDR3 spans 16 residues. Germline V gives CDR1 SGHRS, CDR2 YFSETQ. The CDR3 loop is CASSPFSRGSYNEQFF. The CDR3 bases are TGCGCCAGCAGCCCTTTCTCGAGGGGTTCCTACAATGAGCAGTTCTTC. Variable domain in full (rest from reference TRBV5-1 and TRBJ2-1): KAGVTQTPRYLIKTRGQQVTLSCSPISGHRSVSWYQQTPGQGLQFLFEYFSETQRNKGNFPGRFSGRQFSNSRSEMNVSTLELGDSALYLCASSPFSRGSYNEQFFGPGTRLTVL.

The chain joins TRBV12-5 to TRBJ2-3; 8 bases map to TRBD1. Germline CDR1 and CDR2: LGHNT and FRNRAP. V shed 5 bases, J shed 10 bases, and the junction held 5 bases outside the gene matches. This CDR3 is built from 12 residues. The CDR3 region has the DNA TGTGCTAGTGGTACACAGGGGGGAGCGCAGTATTTT. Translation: CASGTQGGAQYF.

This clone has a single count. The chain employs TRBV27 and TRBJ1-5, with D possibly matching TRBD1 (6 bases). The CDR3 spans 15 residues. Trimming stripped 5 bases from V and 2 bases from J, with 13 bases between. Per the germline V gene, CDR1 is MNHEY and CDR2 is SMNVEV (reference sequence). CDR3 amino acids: CASSRGTYGNQPQHF. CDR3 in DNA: TGTGCCAGCAGTCGAGGGACATATGGCAATCAGCCCCAGCATTTT.

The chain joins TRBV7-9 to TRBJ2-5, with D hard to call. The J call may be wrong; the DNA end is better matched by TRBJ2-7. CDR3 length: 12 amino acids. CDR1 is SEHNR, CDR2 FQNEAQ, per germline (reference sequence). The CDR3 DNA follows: TGTGCCAGCAGCTTAACTGGAGACGAGCAGTACTTC. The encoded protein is CASSLTGDEQYF.

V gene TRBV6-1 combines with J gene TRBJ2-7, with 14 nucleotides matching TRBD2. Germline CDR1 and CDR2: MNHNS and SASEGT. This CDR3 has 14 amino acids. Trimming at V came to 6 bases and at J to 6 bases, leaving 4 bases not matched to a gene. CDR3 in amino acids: CASSRLAGGSEQYF. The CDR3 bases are TGTGCCAGCAGCCGACTAGCGGGAGGGTCCGAGCAGTACTTC.

CDR3 protein: CASSLLTGGNTIYF. DNA for the CDR3: TGCGCCAGCAGCCTCCTTACGGGCGGAAACACCATATATTTT. The chain has TRBV4-1 and TRBJ1-3; D is undetermined. Germline-derived CDR1 and CDR2 are MGHRA and YSYEKL. The CDR3 is 14 residues long. V dropped 4 bases and J dropped 4 bases, with 11 bases sitting between them.

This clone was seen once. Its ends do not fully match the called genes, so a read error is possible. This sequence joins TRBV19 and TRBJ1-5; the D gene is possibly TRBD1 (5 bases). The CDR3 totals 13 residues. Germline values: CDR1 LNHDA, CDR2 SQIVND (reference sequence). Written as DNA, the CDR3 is TGTGCCACTGGAGGGGCCAGCACTCAGCCCCAGCATTTT. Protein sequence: CATGGASTQPQHF.

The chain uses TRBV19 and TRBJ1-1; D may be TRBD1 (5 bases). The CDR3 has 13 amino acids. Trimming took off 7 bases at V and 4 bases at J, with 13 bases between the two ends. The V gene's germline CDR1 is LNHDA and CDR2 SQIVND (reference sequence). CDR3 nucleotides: TGTGCCAGTACCCTGGGAAGGGGCACTGAAGCTTTCTTT. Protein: CASTLGRGTEAFF.

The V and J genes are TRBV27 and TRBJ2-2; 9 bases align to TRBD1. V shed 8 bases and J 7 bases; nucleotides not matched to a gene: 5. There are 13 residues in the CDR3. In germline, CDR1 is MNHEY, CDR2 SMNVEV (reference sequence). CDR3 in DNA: TGTGCCAGCCGGACAGGGGTTATCGGGGAGCTGTTTTTT. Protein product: CASRTGVIGELFF.

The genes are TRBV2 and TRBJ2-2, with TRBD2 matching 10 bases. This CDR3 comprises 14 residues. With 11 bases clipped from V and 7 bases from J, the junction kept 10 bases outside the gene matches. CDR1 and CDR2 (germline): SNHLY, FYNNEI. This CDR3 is CARGASGSYGELFF. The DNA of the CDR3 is TGTGCCCGCGGCGCTAGCGGGAGTTACGGGGAGCTGTTTTTT. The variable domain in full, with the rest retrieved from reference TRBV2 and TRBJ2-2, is EPEVTQTPSHQVTQMGQEVILRCVPISNHLYFYWYRQILGQKVEFLVSFYNNEISEKSEIFDDQFSVERPDGSNFTLKIRSTKLEDSAMYFCARGASGSYGELFFGEGSRLTVL.

CDR3 sequence: CAWNLDNSYEQYF. In DNA form, the CDR3 reads TGTGCCTGGAATCTGGACAACTCCTACGAGCAGTACTTC. V is TRBV30 and J is TRBJ2-5; TRBD1 might be the D (5 bases). The DNA end is a closer match to TRBJ2-7, so the J assignment may be wrong. Germline CDR1 reads GTSNPN; CDR2 reads SVGIG (reference sequence). This CDR3 spans 13 amino acids.